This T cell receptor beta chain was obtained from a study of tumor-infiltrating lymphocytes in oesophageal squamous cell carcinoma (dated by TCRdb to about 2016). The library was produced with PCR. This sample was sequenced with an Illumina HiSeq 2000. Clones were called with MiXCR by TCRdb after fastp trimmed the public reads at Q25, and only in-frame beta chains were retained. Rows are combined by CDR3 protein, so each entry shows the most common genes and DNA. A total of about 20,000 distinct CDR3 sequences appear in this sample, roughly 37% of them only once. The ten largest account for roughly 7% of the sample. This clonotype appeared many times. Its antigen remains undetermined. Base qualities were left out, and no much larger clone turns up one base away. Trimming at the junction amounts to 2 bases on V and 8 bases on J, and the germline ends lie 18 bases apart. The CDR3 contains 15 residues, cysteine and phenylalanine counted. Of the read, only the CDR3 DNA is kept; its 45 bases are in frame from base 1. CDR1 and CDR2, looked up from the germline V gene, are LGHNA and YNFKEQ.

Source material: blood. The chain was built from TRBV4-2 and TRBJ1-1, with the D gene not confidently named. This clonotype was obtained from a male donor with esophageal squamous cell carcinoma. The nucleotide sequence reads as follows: TGTGCCAGCAGCCAATCAATCGCAGCGGGGAGAGAAGCTTTCTTT. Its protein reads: CASSQSIAAGREAFF.